This T cell receptor (beta chain) was identified in a study of vaccination effects on CD4 cells after COVID-19. In the study overall: BNT162b2 vaccine or mRNA-1273 vaccine was given to participants in two doses. Two convalescent patients gave samples 16 days and one week before vaccination. Findings and limits, study-wide: Among infection- and vaccine-induced clones, marked clonal contraction occurred late after vaccination.

The CDR3 length is 14 residues. Germline CDR1 is SGHAT and CDR2 is FQNNGV. Trimming took 6 bases from V and 2 from J, leaving 14 bases between them. Concerning this clone itself: What it recognizes is unknown.

Using immunoSEQ multiplex PCR, the repertoire was profiled, and TCRdb retains in-frame clones only, with some absent. The table lists some 38,000 clones, about 78% of them singletons. Sequencing was preceded by expansion of antigen-specific CD4+ T cells with viral peptide pools in the ViraFEST assay. CD4+ T cells were isolated after less than 12 days of culture. From March to December 2020, the person had a SARS-CoV-2 infection that was confirmed by PCR. Around 2.1 million PBMC per well were cultured with 10 IU/ml IL-2 and around 9.4 ug/ml peptides. The chain couples TRBV11-2 to TRBJ2-7; D is perhaps TRBD2 (7 bases). Sequenced material: CD4+ T cells from PBMCs cultured with HCoV-NL63 spike peptides, taken before COVID-19 vaccination. The receptor was derived from a human donor who had a prior SARS-CoV-2 infection. This CDR3 reads CASSGGATTYEQYF. The DNA of the CDR3 is TGTGCCAGCAGTGGGGGGGCCACTACCTACGAGCAGTACTTC.